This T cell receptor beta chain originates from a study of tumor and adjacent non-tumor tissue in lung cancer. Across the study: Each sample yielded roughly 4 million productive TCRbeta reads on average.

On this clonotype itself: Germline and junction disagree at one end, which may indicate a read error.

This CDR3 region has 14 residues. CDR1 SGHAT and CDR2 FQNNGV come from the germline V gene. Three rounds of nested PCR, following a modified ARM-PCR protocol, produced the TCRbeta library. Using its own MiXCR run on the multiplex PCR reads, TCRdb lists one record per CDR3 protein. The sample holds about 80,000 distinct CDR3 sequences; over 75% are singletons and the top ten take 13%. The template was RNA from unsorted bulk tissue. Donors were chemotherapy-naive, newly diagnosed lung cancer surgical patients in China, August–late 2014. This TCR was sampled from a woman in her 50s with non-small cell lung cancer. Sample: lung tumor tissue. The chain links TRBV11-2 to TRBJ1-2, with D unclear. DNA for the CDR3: TGCGCCAGCAGCATAACACCTACTAACTATGGCTACACCTTC. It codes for CASSITPTNYGYTF.